What follows are 20 T cell receptor beta chains derived from one specimen sequenced in a study of response to subunit inactivated influenza vaccine. MiXCR, run by TCRdb on the RT-PCR reads, gives a single entry per CDR3 protein. Found here are some 800,000 distinct CDR3 sequences, 21% of them singletons; the top ten hold roughly 10%. Source: PBMCs from blood, taken more than 4 days after vaccination. Receptors originate from a man aged 50 to 60 who received an inactivated influenza vaccine.

This clonotype was observed many times. The chain links TRBV6-5 to TRBJ2-5; TRBD1 matches 7 bases. This CDR3 is 15 amino acids long. CDR1 and CDR2 from the germline V gene are MNHEY and SVGAGI. J was trimmed by 1 base and V by 1 base; bases with no gene match: 3. The CDR3 is CASSYWSGGQETQYF. DNA of the CDR3: TGTGCCAGCAGTTACTGGTCAGGGGGCCAAGAGACCCAGTACTTC.

This clonotype came up a few times. The J gene is TRBJ2-5, the V gene TRBV5-1; TRBD2 agrees at 10 bases. Germline CDR1 is SGHRS and CDR2 is YFSETQ. The CDR3 spans 18 residues. V was clipped by 0 bases and J by 5 bases; unmatched bases: 13. CDR3 region: CASSLALAGVGGEETQYF. CDR3 coding DNA: TGCGCCAGCAGCTTGGCTCTAGCGGGAGTAGGGGGCGAGGAGACCCAGTACTTC.

The chain carries TRBV24-1 and TRBJ2-3; 12 bases are a match to TRBD2. This CDR3 region has 16 residues. Germline-derived CDR1 and CDR2 are KGHDR and SFDVKD. V shed 3 bases and J 7 bases; nucleotides not matched to a gene: 7. The chain's CDR3 is CATSDRTSGIMYTQYF. Written as DNA, the CDR3 is TGTGCCACCAGTGATCGGACTAGCGGGATTATGTATACGCAGTATTTT.

This clonotype appeared a single time. J is TRBJ2-5 and V is TRBV10-1; no definite D call. The V end was cut by 5 bases, the J end by 5 bases, with 12 bases between. CDR1 and CDR2 from the germline V gene are WNHNN and SYGVQD (reference sequence). The CDR3 runs 13 residues. The CDR3 here is CASSQSVAETQYF. As DNA, the CDR3 is TGCGCCAGCAGTCAATCCGTGGCGGAGACCCAGTACTTC.

The table lists this clonotype with a few counts. This chain uses TRBV20-1 with TRBJ2-1; either TRBD1 or TRBD2 may fit D (6 bases each). Per germline, CDR1 DFQATT and CDR2 SNEGSKA (reference sequence). The V end was cut by 1 base, the J end by 9 bases, with 19 bases between. The CDR3 length is 15 residues. Here the CDR3 DNA reads TGCAGTGCTAGAGCTCCCGGGGGCCCCAGCGGTGAGCAGTTCTTC. This sequence encodes CSARAPGGPSGEQFF.

This clonotype was counted between two and nine times. The rearrangement uses TRBV14 and TRBJ1-2; D not resolved. The CDR3 covers 13 residues. The V gene lost 1 base and the J gene lost 3 bases, with 6 bases spanning the gap. Looked up from germline, CDR1 is SGHDN and CDR2 is FVKESK. In nucleotides, the CDR3 is TGTGCCAGCAGCCAAGGGATTTACTATGGCTACACCTTC. Its protein product is CASSQGIYYGYTF.

The rearrangement links TRBV7-9 to TRBJ2-1; 7 bases match TRBD2. The CDR3 length is 15 residues. Germline CDR1 is SEHNR and CDR2 is FQNEAQ (reference sequence). Germline trimming cut 8 bases from V and 1 base from J; bases unmatched to any gene: 8. In nucleotides, the CDR3 is TGTGCCAGCGGGGGGGACCTAAGGTCCTACAATGAGCAGTTCTTC. It is translated as CASGGDLRSYNEQFF.

In its sample, this clonotype was seen a few times. This sequence joins TRBV6-5 and TRBJ2-7; 7 nucleotides align to TRBD2. CDR1 is MNHEY and CDR2 is SVGAGI in the germline V gene. The CDR3 consists of 16 residues. J gave up 5 bases and V 2 bases, and 12 bases lay outside the gene matches. This CDR3 is CASSYIPTSPLDEQYF. Here the CDR3 DNA reads TGTGCCAGCAGTTACATTCCGACTAGCCCCCTAGACGAGCAGTACTTC.

This clonotype was detected a few times. CDR3 sequence reads: CATSQRQWGNSPLHF. The CDR3 DNA follows: TGTGCCACCAGCCAGAGGCAATGGGGGAATTCACCCCTCCACTTT. The rearrangement joins TRBV15 to TRBJ1-6, with a possible D match to TRBD1 (5 bases). CDR1 and CDR2 from the germline V gene are LNHNV and YYDKDF (reference sequence). Trimming cost V 5 bases and J 7 bases, with 15 bases left between them. This CDR3 is built from 15 residues.

DNA of the CDR3: TGCGCCAGCAGCCAAGTTGGGGGAGGGAGATCTGGGGCCAACGTCCTGACTTTC. It is translated as CASSQVGGGRSGANVLTF. V is TRBV4-3 and J is TRBJ2-6; 7 nucleotides line up with TRBD2. V was clipped by 1 base and J by 1 base; unmatched bases: 7. Germline values: CDR1 LGHNA, CDR2 YSLEER. CDR3 size: 18 residues.

This clonotype was counted many times. The CDR3 here is CASSQDLLRTKTNIQYF. For the CDR3, the DNA is TGCGCCAGCAGCCAAGATCTTCTCCGCACCAAGACAAACATTCAGTACTTC. The V and J genes are TRBV4-3 and TRBJ2-4; D gene ambiguous. There are 17 residues in the CDR3. The V end was cut by 0 bases, the J end by 6 bases, with 18 bases between. Germline assignment: CDR1 LGHNA and CDR2 YSLEER.

This clonotype showed up many times. The chain combines TRBV6-2 or TRBV6-3 with TRBJ1-2; TRBD1 is a possible D gene (5 bases). Deletions cut 2 bases from V and 5 bases from J, with 24 bases between. The CDR3 covers 18 residues. Germline V gene sequence: CDR1 MNHEY, CDR2 SVGEGT. The CDR3 bases are TGTGCCAGCAGTTACAGGGACCCAGGCGCCACCTATCCTTATGGCTACACCTTC. This sequence encodes CASSYRDPGATYPYGYTF.

This clonotype occurred a few times. The chain is built from TRBV7-9 and TRBJ2-7; D is ambiguous. CDR1 and CDR2 (germline): SEHNR, FQNEAQ (reference sequence). The CDR3 loop spans 12 amino acids. Trimming took 6 bases from V and 4 from J, leaving 10 bases between them. CDR3 sequence (DNA): TGTGCCAGCAGACAGACGGAGTACGAGCAGTACTTC. Its translation is CASRQTEYEQYF.

The chain combines TRBV5-1 with TRBJ2-4; D is ambiguous. V gave up 4 bases and J gave up 2 bases, with 10 bases separating them. This CDR3 is 14 amino acids long. Per the germline V gene, CDR1 is SGHRS and CDR2 is YFSETQ. As DNA, the CDR3 is TGCGCCAGCAGCGCCCCCGACACCAAAAACATTCAGTACTTC. Its translation is CASSAPDTKNIQYF.

This clonotype was observed a few times. The rearrangement uses TRBV5-5 and TRBJ1-2; no definite D call. Germline-derived CDR1 and CDR2 are SGHKS and YYEKEE (reference sequence). V dropped 6 bases and J dropped 6 bases, with 18 bases sitting between them. The CDR3 is 14 residues long. CDR3 nucleotide sequence: TGTGCCAGCACCGCCAATTGGGGTGGAGATGGCTACACCTTC. It yields the protein CASTANWGGDGYTF.

This clonotype was found a few times. This sequence joins TRBV7-9 and TRBJ2-6; 9 bases match TRBD1. Per germline, CDR1 SEHNR and CDR2 FQNEAQ (reference sequence). CDR3 size: 16 residues. Trimming at V came to 4 bases and at J to 2 bases, leaving 3 bases not matched to a gene. CDR3 in amino acids: CASSYTGGTGANVLTF. The DNA of the CDR3 is TGTGCCAGCAGCTATACAGGGGGCACTGGGGCCAACGTCCTGACTTTC. The complete variable domain, with remaining parts taken from reference TRBV7-9 and TRBJ2-6, reads DTGVSQNPRHKITKRGQNVTFRCDPISEHNRLYWYRQTLGQGPEFLTYFQNEAQLEKSRLLSDRFSAERPKGSFSTLEIQRTEQGDSAMYLCASSYTGGTGANVLTFGAGSRLTVL.

This clonotype has only a few counts. This sequence joins TRBV29-1 and TRBJ2-3; 8 bases map to TRBD1. Trimming at V came to 5 bases and at J to 3 bases, leaving 7 bases not matched to a gene. The CDR3 consists of 14 residues. Germline CDR1 SQVTM, CDR2 ANQGSEA. The CDR3 region is CSVRLGQATDTQYF. CDR3 bases: TGCAGCGTTCGTTTGGGACAGGCGACAGATACGCAGTATTTT.

There are a few counts of this clonotype. The chain recombines TRBV29-1 with TRBJ1-2; the match to TRBD1 covers 8 bases. CDR3 length: 12 amino acids. Germline loops: CDR1 SQVTM, CDR2 ANQGSEA. With 7 bases clipped from V and 8 bases from J, the junction kept 9 bases outside the gene matches. CDR3 loop: CSAEEQGGGYTF. In DNA, the CDR3 is TGCAGCGCTGAGGAACAGGGGGGCGGCTACACCTTC.

The chain employs TRBV20-1 and TRBJ2-7, with a possible D match to TRBD1 (6 bases). V dropped 4 bases and J dropped 6 bases, with 13 bases sitting between them. The CDR3 is 12 amino acids. In germline, CDR1 is DFQATT, CDR2 SNEGSKA (reference sequence). CDR3 sequence: CSATRGHLEQYF. The DNA of the CDR3 is TGCAGTGCTACTCGGGGACACCTCGAGCAGTACTTC.

The chain couples TRBV10-3 to TRBJ2-7; D unclear. Germline CDR1 reads ENHRY; CDR2 reads SYGVKD. Trimming took off 3 bases at V and 0 bases at J, with 9 bases between the two ends. The CDR3 is 14 amino acids. The CDR3 DNA reads TGTGCCATCAGTGAAACAGAGCTCTCCTACGAGCAGTACTTC. Translating gives CAISETELSYEQYF.